Included here is one T cell receptor beta chain sequence, with context. Sequencing used immunoSEQ multiplex PCR; TCRdb keeps in-frame clones, though not all of them. The sample contains fewer than 250,000 clones, about four fifths of which appear only once. The sample originates from a study of blood T cell repertoires in COVID-19. Trimming took off 3 bases at V and 1 base at J, with 13 bases between the two ends. This CDR3 comprises 16 residues. Germline CDR1 is PRHDT and CDR2 is FYEKMQ (reference sequence). The origin of this receptor is a woman between 50 and 59 years old with acute or convalescent COVID-19. V gene TRBV13 combines with J gene TRBJ2-1, with a possible D match to TRBD2 (6 bases). The sample was peripheral blood. CDR3 protein: CASSLTRVESYNEQFF. In DNA form, the CDR3 reads TGTGCCAGCAGCTTGACTAGAGTAGAATCCTACAATGAGCAGTTCTTC.